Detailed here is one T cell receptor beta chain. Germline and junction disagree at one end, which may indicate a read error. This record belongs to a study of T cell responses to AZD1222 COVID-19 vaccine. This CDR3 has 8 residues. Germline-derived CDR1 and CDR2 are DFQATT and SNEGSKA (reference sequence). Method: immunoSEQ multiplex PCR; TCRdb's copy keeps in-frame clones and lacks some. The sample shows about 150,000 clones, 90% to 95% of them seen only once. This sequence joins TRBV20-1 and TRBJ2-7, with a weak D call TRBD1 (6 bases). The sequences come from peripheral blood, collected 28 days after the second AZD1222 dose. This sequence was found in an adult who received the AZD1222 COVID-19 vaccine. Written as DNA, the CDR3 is TGCAGTGCCAGACGACAGGCCTTC. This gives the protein CSARRQAF.